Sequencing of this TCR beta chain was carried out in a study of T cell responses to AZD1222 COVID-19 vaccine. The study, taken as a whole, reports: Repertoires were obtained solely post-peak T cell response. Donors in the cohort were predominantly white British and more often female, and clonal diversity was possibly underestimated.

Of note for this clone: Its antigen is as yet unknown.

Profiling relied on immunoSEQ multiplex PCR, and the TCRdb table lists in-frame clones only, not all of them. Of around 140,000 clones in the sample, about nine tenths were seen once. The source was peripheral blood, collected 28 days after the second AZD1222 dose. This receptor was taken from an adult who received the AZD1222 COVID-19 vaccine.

CDR3 sequence reads: CASKGTGSTGELFF. CDR3 DNA: TGTGCCAGCAAAGGGACGGGTAGCACCGGGGAGCTGTTTTTT. The J gene is TRBJ2-2, the V gene TRBV2, with D perhaps matching TRBD1 or TRBD2 (5 bases each). Trimming stripped 7 bases from V and 4 bases from J, with 13 bases between. The CDR3 runs 14 residues. CDR1 SNHLY and CDR2 FYNNEI come from the germline V gene.